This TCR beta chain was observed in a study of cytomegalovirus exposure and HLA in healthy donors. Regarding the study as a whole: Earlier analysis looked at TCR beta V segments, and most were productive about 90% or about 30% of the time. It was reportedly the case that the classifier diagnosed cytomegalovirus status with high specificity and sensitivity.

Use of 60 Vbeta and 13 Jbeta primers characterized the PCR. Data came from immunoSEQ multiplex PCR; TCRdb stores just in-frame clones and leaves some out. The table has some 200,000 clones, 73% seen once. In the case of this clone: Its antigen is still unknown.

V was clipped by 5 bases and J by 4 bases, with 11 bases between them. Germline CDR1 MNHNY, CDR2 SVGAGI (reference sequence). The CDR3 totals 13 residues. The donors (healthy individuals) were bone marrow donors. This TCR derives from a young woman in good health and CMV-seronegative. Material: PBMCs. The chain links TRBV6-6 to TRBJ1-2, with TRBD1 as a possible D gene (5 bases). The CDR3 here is CASSPDRIYGYTF. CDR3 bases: TGTGCCAGCAGTCCCGACAGAATCTATGGCTACACCTTC.